This T cell receptor beta chain appears in the sequencing data of a study of cytomegalovirus exposure and HLA in healthy donors. Study-level results: It emerged from a later analysis that several of the most significant clusters appeared to be linked to common viral pathogens. Investigators reported about 160 TCR beta chains as tied to cytomegalovirus. Later analysis demonstrated an association between a missense DCLRE1C variant and TCR beta V- and J-gene trimming. Through in vitro validation, a few CMV-associated chains were shown to be specific for CMV antigens.

CDR1 is MGHRA and CDR2 is YSYEKL in the germline V gene. CDR3 size: 16 residues. V was pared by 1 base and J by 5 bases, with 5 bases of the junction left unmatched. As concerns this clone: Its antigen is as yet unknown.

PCR used 60 Vbeta primers and 13 Jbeta primers. TCRdb's copy holds only in-frame clones and misses some; the assay was immunoSEQ multiplex PCR. The sample includes about 120,000 clones, approximately 76% of them seen just once. The sequence derives from a man aged 55 to 70 in good health and CMV-seropositive. The chain carries TRBV4-1 and TRBJ2-2; 9 positions agree with TRBD2. Material for sequencing was PBMCs. The CDR3 loop is CASSQGPSGATGELFF. CDR3 nucleotide sequence: TGCGCCAGCAGCCAAGGCCCTAGCGGGGCGACCGGGGAGCTGTTTTTT.